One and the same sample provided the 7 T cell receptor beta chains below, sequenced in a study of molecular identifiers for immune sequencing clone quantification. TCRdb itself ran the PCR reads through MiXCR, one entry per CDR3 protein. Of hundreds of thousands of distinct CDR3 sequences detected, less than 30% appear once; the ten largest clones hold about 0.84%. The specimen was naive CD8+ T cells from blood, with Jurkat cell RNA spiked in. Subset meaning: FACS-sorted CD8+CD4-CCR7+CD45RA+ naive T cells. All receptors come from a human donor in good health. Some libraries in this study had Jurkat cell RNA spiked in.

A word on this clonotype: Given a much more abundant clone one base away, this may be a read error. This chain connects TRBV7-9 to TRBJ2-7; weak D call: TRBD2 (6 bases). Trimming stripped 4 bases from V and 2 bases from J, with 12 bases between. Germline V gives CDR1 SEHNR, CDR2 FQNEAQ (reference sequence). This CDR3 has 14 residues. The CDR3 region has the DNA TGTGCCAGCAGCTCCTCGGGAGAGGCCTACGAGCAGTACTTC. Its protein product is CASSSSGEAYEQYF.

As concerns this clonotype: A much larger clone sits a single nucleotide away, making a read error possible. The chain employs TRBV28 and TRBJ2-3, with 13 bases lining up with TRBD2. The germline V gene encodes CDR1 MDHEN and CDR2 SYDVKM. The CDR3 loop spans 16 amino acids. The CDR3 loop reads CASSPGLAGVGDTRYF. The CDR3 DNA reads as TGTGCCAGCAGTCCAGGACTAGCGGGAGTTGGGGATACGCGGTATTTT.

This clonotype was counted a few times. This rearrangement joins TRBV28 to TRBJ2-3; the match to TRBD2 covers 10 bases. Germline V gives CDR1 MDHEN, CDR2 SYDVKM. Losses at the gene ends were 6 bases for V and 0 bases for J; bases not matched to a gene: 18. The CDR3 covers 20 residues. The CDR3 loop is CASSPDYTGTSDPSTDTQYF. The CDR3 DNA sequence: TGTGCCAGCAGCCCAGACTATACCGGGACTAGCGACCCAAGCACAGATACGCAGTATTTT. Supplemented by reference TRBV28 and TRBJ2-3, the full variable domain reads DVKVTQSSRYLVKRTGEKVFLECVQDMDHENMFWYRQDPGLGLRLIYFSYDVKMKEKGDIPEGYSVSREKKERFSLILESASTNQTSMYLCASSPDYTGTSDPSTDTQYFGPGTRLTVL.

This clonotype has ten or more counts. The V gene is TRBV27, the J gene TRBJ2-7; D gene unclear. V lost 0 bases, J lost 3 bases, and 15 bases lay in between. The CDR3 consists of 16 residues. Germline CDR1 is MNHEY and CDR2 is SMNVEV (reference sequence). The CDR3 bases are TGTGCCAGCAGTTTATCCGGACCTGGGTATAACTACGAGCAGTACTTC. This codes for CASSLSGPGYNYEQYF.

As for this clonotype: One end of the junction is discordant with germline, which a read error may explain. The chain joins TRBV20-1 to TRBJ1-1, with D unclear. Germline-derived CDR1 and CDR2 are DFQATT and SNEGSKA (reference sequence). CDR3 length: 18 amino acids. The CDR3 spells CSARDLAPSQVLYTGAFF. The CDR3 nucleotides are TGCAGTGCTAGAGATCTGGCCCCCTCCCAAGTGCTTTACACTGGAGCTTTCTTT.

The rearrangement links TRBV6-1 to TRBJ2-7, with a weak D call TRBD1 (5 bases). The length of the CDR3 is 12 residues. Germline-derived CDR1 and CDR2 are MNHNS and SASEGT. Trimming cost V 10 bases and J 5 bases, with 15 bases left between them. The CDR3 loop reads CAIQTEPDEQYF. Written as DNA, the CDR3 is TGTGCCATACAGACAGAGCCGGACGAGCAGTACTTC.

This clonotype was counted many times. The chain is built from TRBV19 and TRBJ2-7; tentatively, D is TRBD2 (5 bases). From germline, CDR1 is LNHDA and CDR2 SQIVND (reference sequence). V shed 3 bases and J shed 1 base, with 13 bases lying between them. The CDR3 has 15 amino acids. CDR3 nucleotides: TGTGCCAGTAGTATGTGGTACGGCGGGTCCTACGAGCAGTACTTC. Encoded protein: CASSMWYGGSYEQYF.